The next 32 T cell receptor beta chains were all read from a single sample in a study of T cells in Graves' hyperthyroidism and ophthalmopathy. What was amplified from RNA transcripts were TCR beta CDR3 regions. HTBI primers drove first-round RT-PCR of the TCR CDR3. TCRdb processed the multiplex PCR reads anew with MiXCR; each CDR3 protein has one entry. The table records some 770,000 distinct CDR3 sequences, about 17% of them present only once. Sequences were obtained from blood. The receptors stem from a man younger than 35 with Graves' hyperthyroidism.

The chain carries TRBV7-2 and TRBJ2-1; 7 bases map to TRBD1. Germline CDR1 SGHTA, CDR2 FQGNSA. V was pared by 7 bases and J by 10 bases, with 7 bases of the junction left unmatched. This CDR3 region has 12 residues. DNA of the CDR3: TGTGCCAGCAAACAGGGGAGTTACGAGCAGTTCTTC. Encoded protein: CASKQGSYEQFF. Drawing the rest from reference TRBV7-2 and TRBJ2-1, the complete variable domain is GAGVSQSPSNKVTEKGKDVELRCDPISGHTALYWYRQSLGQGLEFLIYFQGNSAPDKSGLPSDRFSAERTGGSVSTLTIQRTQQEDSAVYLCASKQGSYEQFFGPGTRLTVL.

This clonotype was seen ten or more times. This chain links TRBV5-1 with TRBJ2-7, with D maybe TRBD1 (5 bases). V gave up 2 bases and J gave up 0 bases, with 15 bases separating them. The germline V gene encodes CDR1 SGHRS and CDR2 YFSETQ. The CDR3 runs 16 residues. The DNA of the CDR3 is TGCGCCAGCAGCTTAGATACAGGTTGGTCCTCCTACGAGCAGTACTTC. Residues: CASSLDTGWSSYEQYF.

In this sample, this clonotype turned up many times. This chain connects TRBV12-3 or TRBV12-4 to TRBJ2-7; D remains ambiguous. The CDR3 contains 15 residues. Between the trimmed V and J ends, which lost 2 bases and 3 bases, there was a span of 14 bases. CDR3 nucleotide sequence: TGTGCCAGCAGTTTACCGCGGCAGCGAAACTACGAGCAGTACTTC. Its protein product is CASSLPRQRNYEQYF.

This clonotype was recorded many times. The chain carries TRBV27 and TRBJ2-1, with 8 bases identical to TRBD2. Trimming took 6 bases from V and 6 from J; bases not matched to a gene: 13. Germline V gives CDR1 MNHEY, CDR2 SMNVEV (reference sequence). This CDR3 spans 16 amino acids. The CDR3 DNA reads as TGTGCCAGCAGCCCCTCGAAGCGGGAGAACCGCAATGAGCAGTTCTTC. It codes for CASSPSKRENRNEQFF.

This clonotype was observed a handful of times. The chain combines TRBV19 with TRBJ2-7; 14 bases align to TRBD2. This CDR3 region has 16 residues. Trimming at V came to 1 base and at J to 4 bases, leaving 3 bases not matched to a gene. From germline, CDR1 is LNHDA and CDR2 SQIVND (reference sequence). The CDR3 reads CASSIAGLAGAYEQYF. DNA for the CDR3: TGTGCCAGTAGTATAGCGGGACTAGCGGGGGCTTACGAGCAGTACTTC.

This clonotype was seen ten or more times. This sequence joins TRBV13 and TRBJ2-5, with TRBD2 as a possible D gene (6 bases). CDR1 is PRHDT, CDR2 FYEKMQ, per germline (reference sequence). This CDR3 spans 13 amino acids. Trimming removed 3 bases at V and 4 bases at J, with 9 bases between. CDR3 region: CASSFTGRETQYF. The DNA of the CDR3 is TGTGCCAGCAGCTTTACCGGGAGAGAGACCCAGTACTTC.

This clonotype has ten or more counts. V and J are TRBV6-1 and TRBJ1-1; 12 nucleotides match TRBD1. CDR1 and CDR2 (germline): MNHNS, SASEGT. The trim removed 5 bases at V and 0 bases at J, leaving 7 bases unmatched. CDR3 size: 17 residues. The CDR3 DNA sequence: TGTGCCAGCAGTCTGGGACAGGGGGCCTTCATGAACACTGAAGCTTTCTTT. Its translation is CASSLGQGAFMNTEAFF.

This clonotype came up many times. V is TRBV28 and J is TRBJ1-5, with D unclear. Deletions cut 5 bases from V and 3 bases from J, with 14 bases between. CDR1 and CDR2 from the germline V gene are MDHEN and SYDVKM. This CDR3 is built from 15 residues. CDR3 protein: CASSPRTVYNQPQHF. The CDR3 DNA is TGTGCCAGCAGTCCCCGAACGGTTTACAATCAGCCCCAGCATTTT.

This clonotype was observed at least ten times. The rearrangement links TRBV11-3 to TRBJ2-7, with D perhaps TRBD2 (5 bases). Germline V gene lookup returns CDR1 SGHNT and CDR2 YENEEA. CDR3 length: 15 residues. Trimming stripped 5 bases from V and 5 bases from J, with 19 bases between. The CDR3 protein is CASSPRGASGHEQYF. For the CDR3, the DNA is TGTGCCAGCAGCCCTCGGGGAGCGAGCGGCCACGAGCAGTACTTC.

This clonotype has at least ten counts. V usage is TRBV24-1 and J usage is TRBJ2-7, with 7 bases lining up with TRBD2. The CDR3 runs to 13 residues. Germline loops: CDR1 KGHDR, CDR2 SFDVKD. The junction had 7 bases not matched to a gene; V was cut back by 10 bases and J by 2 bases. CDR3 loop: CATAGRQTYEQYF. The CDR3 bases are TGTGCCACAGCGGGGAGGCAGACCTACGAGCAGTACTTC.

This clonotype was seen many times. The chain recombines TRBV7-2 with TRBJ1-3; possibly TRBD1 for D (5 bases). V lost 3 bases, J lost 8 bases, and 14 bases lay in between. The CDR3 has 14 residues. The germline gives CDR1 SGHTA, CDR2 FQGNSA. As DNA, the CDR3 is TGTGCCAGCAGCTTTTTAGGCGGGGGACACACCATATATTTT. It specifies CASSFLGGGHTIYF.

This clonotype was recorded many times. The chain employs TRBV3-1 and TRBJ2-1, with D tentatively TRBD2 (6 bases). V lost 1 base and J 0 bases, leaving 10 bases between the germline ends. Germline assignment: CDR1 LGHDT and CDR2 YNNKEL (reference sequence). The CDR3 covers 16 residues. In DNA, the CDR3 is TGTGCCAGCAGCCAAGCGTGGAGGGACTCCTACAATGAGCAGTTCTTC. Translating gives CASSQAWRDSYNEQFF.

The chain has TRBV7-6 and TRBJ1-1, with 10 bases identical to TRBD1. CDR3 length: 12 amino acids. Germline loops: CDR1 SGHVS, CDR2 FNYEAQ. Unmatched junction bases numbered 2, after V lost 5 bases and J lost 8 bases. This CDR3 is CASSQTGGEAFF. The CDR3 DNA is TGTGCCAGCAGCCAGACAGGGGGCGAAGCTTTCTTT.

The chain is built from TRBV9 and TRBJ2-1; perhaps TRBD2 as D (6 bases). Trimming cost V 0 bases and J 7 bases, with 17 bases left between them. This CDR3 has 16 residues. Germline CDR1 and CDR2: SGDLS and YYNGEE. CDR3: CASSVGAGRLVNEQFF. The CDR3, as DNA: TGTGCCAGCAGCGTAGGTGCGGGAAGGCTAGTGAATGAGCAGTTCTTC.

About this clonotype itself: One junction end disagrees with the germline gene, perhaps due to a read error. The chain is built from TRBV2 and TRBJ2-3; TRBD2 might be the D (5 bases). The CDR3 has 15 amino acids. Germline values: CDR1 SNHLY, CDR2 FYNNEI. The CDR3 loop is CTSSDEGRFTDTQYF. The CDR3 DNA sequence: TGTACCAGCAGTGATGAGGGCAGATTCACAGATACGCAGTATTTT.

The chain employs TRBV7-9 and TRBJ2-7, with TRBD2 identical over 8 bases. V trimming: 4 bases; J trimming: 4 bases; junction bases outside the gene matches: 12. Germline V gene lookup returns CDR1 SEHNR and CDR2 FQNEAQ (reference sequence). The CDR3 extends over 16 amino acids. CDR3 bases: TGTGCCAGCAGCTCACCCACACGAAGCGGGAGTTACGAGCAGTACTTC. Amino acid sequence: CASSSPTRSGSYEQYF.

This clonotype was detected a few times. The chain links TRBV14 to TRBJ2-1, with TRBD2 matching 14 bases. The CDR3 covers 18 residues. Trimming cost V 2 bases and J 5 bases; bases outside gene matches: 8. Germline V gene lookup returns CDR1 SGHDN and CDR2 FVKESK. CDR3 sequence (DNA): TGTGCCAGCAGCCAACTTGGACTAGCGGGAGGCCCCCACAATGAGCAGTTCTTC. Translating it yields CASSQLGLAGGPHNEQFF.

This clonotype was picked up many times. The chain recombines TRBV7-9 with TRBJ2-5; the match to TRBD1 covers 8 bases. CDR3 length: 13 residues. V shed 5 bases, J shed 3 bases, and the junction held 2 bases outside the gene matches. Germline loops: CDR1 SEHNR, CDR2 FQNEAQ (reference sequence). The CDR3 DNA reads TGTGCCAGCAGCCAGGGACAGGAAGAGACCCAGTACTTC. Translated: CASSQGQEETQYF.

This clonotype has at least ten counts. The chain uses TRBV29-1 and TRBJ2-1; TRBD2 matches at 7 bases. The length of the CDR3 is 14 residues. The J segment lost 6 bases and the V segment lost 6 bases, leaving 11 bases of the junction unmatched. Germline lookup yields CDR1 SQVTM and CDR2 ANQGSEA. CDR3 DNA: TGCAGCGTGACCCCCGCGGGAGTAAGCAATGAGCAGTTCTTC. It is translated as CSVTPAGVSNEQFF.

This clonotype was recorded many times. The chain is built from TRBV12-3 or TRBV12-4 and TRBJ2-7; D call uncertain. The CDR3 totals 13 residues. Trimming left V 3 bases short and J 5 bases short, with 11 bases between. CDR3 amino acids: CASSFGRWNEQYF. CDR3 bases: TGTGCCAGCAGTTTTGGCCGTTGGAACGAGCAGTACTTC.

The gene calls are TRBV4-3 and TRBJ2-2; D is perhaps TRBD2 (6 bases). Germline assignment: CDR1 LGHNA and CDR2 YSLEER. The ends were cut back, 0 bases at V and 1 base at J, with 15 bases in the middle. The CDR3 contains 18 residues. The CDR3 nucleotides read TGCGCCAGCAGCCAAGAGGACTTCTGGCGGGAGAACACCGGGGAGCTGTTTTTT. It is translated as CASSQEDFWRENTGELFF.

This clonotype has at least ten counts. For the CDR3, the DNA is TGTGCCAGCTCACCACCCACGAACACTGAAGCTTTCTTT. Amino acids: CASSPPTNTEAFF. The chain carries TRBV18 and TRBJ1-1; no firm D call. The CDR3 length is 13 residues. Germline V gene sequence: CDR1 KGHSH, CDR2 LQKENI. V was cut by 0 bases and J by 1 base, with 3 bases left in between.

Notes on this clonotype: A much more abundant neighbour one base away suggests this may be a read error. CDR3 loop: CTSSFGSGSGEQFF. The CDR3 DNA is TGTACCAGCAGCTTTGGTAGCGGGAGTGGTGAGCAGTTCTTC. The chain carries TRBV11-3 and TRBJ2-1; TRBD2 matches at 9 bases. CDR1 SGHNT and CDR2 YENEEA come from the germline V gene. This CDR3 region has 14 residues. Full variable domain (rest looked up from reference TRBV11-3 and TRBJ2-1): EAGVVQSPRYKIIEKKQPVAFWCNPISGHNTLYWYLQNLGQGPELLIRYENEEAVDDSQLPKDRFSAERLKGVDSTLKIQPAELGDSAVYLCTSSFGSGSGEQFFGPGTRLTVL.

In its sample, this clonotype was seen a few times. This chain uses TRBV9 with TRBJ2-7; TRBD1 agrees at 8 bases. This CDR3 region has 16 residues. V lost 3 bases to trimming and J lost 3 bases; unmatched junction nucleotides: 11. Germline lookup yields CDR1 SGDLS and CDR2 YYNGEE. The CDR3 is CASSDSGTGGFYEQYF. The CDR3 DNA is TGTGCCAGCAGCGATTCCGGGACAGGAGGCTTCTACGAGCAGTACTTC.

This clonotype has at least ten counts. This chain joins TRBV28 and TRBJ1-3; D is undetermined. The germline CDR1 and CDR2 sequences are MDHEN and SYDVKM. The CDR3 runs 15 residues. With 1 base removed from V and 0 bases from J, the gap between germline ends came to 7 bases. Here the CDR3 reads CASSLSGSSGNTIYF. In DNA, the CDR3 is TGTGCCAGCAGTTTATCCGGAAGCTCTGGAAACACCATATATTTT.

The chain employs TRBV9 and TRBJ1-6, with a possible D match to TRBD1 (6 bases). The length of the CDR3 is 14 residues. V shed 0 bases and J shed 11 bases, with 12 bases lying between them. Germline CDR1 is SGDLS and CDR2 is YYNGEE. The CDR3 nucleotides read TGTGCCAGCAGCGTAGGAAAGGGGGGTCCACCCCTCCACTTT. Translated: CASSVGKGGPPLHF.

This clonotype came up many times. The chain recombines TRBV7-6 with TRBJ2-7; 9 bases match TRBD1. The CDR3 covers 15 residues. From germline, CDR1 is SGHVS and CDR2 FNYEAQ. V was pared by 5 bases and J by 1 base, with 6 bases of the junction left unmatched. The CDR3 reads CASSLGTGPSYEQYF. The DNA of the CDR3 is TGTGCCAGCAGCCTAGGGACAGGGCCTTCCTACGAGCAGTACTTC.

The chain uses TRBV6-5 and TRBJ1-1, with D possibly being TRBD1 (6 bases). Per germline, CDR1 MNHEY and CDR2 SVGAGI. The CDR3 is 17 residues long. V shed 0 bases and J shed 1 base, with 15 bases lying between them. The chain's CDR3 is CASSYSDRQTWNTEAFF. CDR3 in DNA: TGTGCCAGCAGTTACTCCGACAGGCAGACTTGGAACACTGAAGCTTTCTTT.

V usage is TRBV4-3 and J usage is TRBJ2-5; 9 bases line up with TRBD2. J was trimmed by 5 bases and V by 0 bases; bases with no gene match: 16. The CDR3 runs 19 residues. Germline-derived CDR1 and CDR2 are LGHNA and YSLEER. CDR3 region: CASSQEGGSGRPGWETQYF. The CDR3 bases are TGCGCCAGCAGCCAAGAGGGGGGGAGCGGGAGGCCGGGATGGGAGACCCAGTACTTC.

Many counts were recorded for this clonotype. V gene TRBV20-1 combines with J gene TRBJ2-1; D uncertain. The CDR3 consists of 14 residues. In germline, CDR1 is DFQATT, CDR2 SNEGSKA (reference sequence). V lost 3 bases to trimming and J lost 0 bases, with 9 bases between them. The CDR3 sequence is CSASSLNSYNEQFF. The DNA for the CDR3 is TGCAGTGCTAGCAGCCTTAACTCCTACAATGAGCAGTTCTTC.

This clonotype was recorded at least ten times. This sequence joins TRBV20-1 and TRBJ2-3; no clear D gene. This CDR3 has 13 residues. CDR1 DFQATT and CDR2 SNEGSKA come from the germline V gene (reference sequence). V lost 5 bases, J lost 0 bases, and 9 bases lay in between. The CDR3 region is CSACVPSTDTQYF. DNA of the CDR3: TGCAGTGCTTGCGTTCCGAGCACAGATACGCAGTATTTT.

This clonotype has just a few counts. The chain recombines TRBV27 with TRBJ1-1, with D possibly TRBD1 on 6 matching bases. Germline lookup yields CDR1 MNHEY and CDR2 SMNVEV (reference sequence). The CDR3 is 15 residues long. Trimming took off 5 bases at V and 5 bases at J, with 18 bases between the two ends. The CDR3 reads CASSPLRTVLTEAFF. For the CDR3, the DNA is TGTGCCAGCAGTCCACTTAGGACAGTACTTACTGAAGCTTTCTTT.